A selection of T cell receptor beta chains follows, all from one sample in a study of shared clonotypes between healthy human individuals. Method: immunoSEQ multiplex PCR; TCRdb's copy keeps in-frame clones and lacks some. The sample includes 600,000 to 700,000 clones, 55% to 85% of them seen just once. The material sequenced was memory CD4+ T cells sorted from blood. These receptors originate from a woman in her twenties or thirties in good health. Both conserved end residues are part of each CDR3. A D gene is named only where the DNA matches it firmly. Size is omitted from some rows. Given values are once, few, many or a class for expanded clones.

clone size	D gene	V gene	J gene	CDR3 DNA	CDR3 protein
NA	NA	TRBV2	TRBJ2-1	TGTGCCAGTAAGGGAACTGCGGCTTTGATGGAGTTCTTC	CASKGTAALMEFF
once	TRBD1	TRBV5-1	TRBJ2-3	TGCGCCAGCAGCTTGGCACGGACAGGGGGCACAGATACGCAGTATTTT	CASSLARTGGTDTQYF
few	TRBD2	TRBV5-1	TRBJ2-1	TGCGCCAGCAGCCGAGCTAGCGGGGCCTACAATGAGCAGTTCTTC	CASSRASGAYNEQFF
NA	NA	TRBV19	TRBJ1-5	TGTGCCAGTAGTATAGAACGGAGCAATCAGCCCCAGCATTTT	CASSIERSNQPQHF
few	NA	TRBV29-1	TRBJ2-1	TGCAGCGTTATAGGGTCGGTGAGTAGGTCGGAGCAGTTCTTC	CSVIGSVSRSEQFF
NA	NA	TRBV28	TRBJ2-1	TGTGCCAGCAGTTTATGGATCAGGGGCAATGAGCAGTTCTTC	CASSLWIRGNEQFF
NA	NA	TRBV23-1	TRBJ2-1	TGCGCCAGCAGTCAATCACGGTGCGGCAGCTTTTACAATGAGCAGTTCTTC	CASSQSRCGSFYNEQFF
NA	NA	TRBV28	TRBJ1-2	TGTGCCAGCATCACAAGCTCCGGTGGCTACACCTTC	CASITSSGGYTF
few	NA	TRBV9	TRBJ1-1	TGTGCCAGCAGCGCCCCCCGAGGGGGGGCACACACTGAAGCTTTCTTT	CASSAPRGGAHTEAFF
few	NA	TRBV14	TRBJ2-5	TGTGCCAGCAGCCCGATACCAAGATGGACCCAGTACTTC	CASSPIPRWTQYF
NA	TRBD1	TRBV29-1	TRBJ1-2	TGCGGTACCGGGACAGGGGGGTATGGCTACACCTTC	CGTGTGGYGYTF
NA	NA	TRBV5-4	TRBJ2-2	TGTGCCAGCAGTCGCAGCCCCACCGGGGAGCTGTTTTTT	CASSRSPTGELFF
NA	NA	TRBV5-5	TRBJ2-7	TGTGCCAGCAGCTTGAGTACAGACGAGCAGTACTTC	CASSLSTDEQYF
NA	TRBD2	TRBV4-1	TRBJ2-1	TGCGCCAGCAGCCCTAGCGGGAGGGAAGACAATGAGCAGTTCTTC	CASSPSGREDNEQFF
NA	NA	TRBV6-1	TRBJ1-3	TGTGCCAGCAGTGAACGACATTCTGGAAACACCATATATTTT	CASSERHSGNTIYF
NA	TRBD1	TRBV28	TRBJ1-5	TGTGCCAGCAGTTTGGGACAGCGACATCAGCCCCAGCATTTT	CASSLGQRHQPQHF
NA	NA	TRBV9	TRBJ1-5	TGTGCCAGCAGCGCTTGGGGATCTAATCAGCCCCAGCATTTT	CASSAWGSNQPQHF
NA	TRBD1	TRBV7-2	TRBJ2-4	TGTGCCAGCAGCCCTGGACAGGATACCAAAAACATTCAGTACTTC	CASSPGQDTKNIQYF
NA	NA	TRBV5-1	TRBJ2-5	TGCGCCAGCCGGGAGTCTCAAGAGACCCAGTACTTC	CASRESQETQYF
once	TRBD2	TRBV7-2	TRBJ2-3	TGTGCCAGCAGCTTAAGATATCCGGCGGGAGGGGCAACAGATACGCAGTATTTT	CASSLRYPAGGATDTQYF
NA	NA	TRBV12-5	TRBJ2-3	TGTGCTAGTGGACTGACAAGTAGCACAGATACGCAGTATTTT	CASGLTSSTDTQYF
NA	TRBD2	TRBV7-9	TRBJ2-3	TGTGCCAGCAGCCCCGGACTAGCGGAGACAGATACGCAGTATTTT	CASSPGLAETDTQYF
once	NA	TRBV9	TRBJ2-1	TGTGCCAGCAGCGTAGACTCGCCTGGGAATGAGCAGTTCTTC	CASSVDSPGNEQFF
NA	NA	TRBV5-1	TRBJ2-5	TGCGCCAGCAGCTTGGTTGGGGCCCCACCGGGCCAAGAGACCCAGTACTTC	CASSLVGAPPGQETQYF
NA	NA	TRBV7-6	TRBJ2-5	TGTGCCAGCAGCTTCGGGGTAGGAGGGGAGACCCAGTACTTC	CASSFGVGGETQYF
once	NA	TRBV18	TRBJ1-1	TGTGCCAGCTCACCCTCATCGACAAATGGGAACACTGAAGCTTTCTTT	CASSPSSTNGNTEAFF
few	NA	TRBV6-5	TRBJ1-1	TGTGCCAGCACCACCGAGTCGTTCACTGAAGCTTTCTTT	CASTTESFTEAFF
NA	TRBD1	TRBV10-3	TRBJ1-4	TGTGCCATCAGTGAGTTGGGTCCCAGGGGGAATGAAAAACTGTTTTTT	CAISELGPRGNEKLFF
NA	NA	TRBV28	TRBJ1-2	TGTGCCAGTACTCTAGGCTATGGCTACACCTTC	CASTLGYGYTF
once	TRBD2	TRBV28	TRBJ2-1	TGTGCCAGCAGCGAGACTAGCGGGAGACGCAATGAGCAGTTCTTC	CASSETSGRRNEQFF
NA	TRBD2	TRBV10-3	TRBJ2-7	TGTGCCATCAGGATAGGACTAGCGGAGTCCTACGAGCAGTACTTC	CAIRIGLAESYEQYF
few	TRBD1	TRBV5-5	TRBJ1-1	TGTGCCAGCAGCTTGTTAGGGGGCGCGGGGAGTGAAGCTTTCTTT	CASSLLGGAGSEAFF
NA	NA	TRBV5-1	TRBJ2-1	TGCGCCAGCAGCTTGGGTGGGAGTGCCTACAATGAGCAGTTCTTC	CASSLGGSAYNEQFF
NA	TRBD2	TRBV6-6	TRBJ2-7	TGTGCCAGCAGTTACGGGTCTAGCGGGGAGGAGCAGTACTTC	CASSYGSSGEEQYF
NA	NA	TRBV19	TRBJ2-7	TGTGCCAGTAGTATAGATCCGATCAGGAGCTCCTACGAGCAGTACTTC	CASSIDPIRSSYEQYF
NA	TRBD1	TRBV7-9	TRBJ2-1	TGTGCCAGCAGCTTCTTAACAGGGGATGAGCAGTTCTTC	CASSFLTGDEQFF
NA	NA	TRBV7-8	TRBJ2-1	TGTGCCAGCAGCTCTTCCGGGGGGCCCAGCTCCTACAATGAGCAGTTCTTC	CASSSSGGPSSYNEQFF